This record looks at one T cell receptor (beta chain) sequence and its context. Its antigen is still unknown. TCRdb reprocessed the 5' RACE reads; each CDR3 protein has one entry and no DNA is given. The sample table includes roughly 380,000 distinct CDR3 sequences. The data derive from a study of T cells expressing NK-cell markers. Findings and caveats of the study: Questions lingered over whether expanded NKG2C+ T cell clones were HCMV-specific.

Specimen: blood T cells: a sorted CD56 or NKG2C T cell subset, CD4+ or CD8+ T cells, or bulk PBMC T cells (not recorded which). The clonotype originates from a man aged 18-69 years in good health.

CDR3 residues: CASKPFKGQGGTEAFF. The chain recombines TRBV12-3 or TRBV12-4 with TRBJ1-1. The CDR3 loop spans 16 amino acids.